This TCR delta chain was obtained from a study of gamma-delta T cells after stem cell transplantation (dated by TCRdb to the mid-2010s). The library was generated by RT-PCR. TCRdb records Illumina MiSeq as the sequencer. TCRdb processed the public reads again with the CATT caller, after which rows with matching DNA were combined. The sample contains about 10,000 delta-chain clones, approximately 38% of them found a single time. Jointly, the top ten make up about 2.8% of the sample. Of note for this clone: Its antigen is still unknown. Base qualities are not provided; no much larger clone lies one nucleotide away.

The germline V end is reduced by 1 base and the J end by 3 bases; junction bases left unmatched: 6. The CDR3 goes from the cysteine to the phenylalanine over 15 residues. The DNA shown is the 45-base CDR3, in frame from base 1. The germline V gene (reference sequence) supplies CDR1 TVYSNPD and CDR2 GDNSRS. The clonotype originates from a human donor. It is not recorded whose cells these are; they may come from a transplant donor. The V and J segments used are TRDV3 and TRDJ1, with 12 central nucleotides matching TRDD3. Sample: gamma-delta T cells. The CDR3 protein sequence reads: CAFIDTGGYSDKLIF. The nucleotides are TGTGCCTTTATCGACACTGGGGGATACTCCGATAAACTCATCTTT.